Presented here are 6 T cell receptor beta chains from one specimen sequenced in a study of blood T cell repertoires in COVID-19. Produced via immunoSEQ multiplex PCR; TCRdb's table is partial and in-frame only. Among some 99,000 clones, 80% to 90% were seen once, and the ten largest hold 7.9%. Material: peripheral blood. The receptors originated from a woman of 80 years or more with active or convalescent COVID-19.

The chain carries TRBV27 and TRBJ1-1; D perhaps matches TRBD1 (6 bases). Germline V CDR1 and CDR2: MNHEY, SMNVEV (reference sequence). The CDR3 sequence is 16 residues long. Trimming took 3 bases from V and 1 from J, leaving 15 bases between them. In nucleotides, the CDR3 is TGTGCCAGCAGTTTCATCCCGCAGGGGTCGAACACTGAAGCTTTCTTT. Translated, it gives CASSFIPQGSNTEAFF.

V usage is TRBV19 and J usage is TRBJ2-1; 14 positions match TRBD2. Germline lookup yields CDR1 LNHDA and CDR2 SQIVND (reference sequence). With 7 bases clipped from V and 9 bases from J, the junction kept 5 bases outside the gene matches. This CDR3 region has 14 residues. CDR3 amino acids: CASKTSGRAGEQFF. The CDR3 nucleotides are TGTGCCAGTAAGACTAGCGGGAGGGCCGGTGAGCAGTTCTTC.

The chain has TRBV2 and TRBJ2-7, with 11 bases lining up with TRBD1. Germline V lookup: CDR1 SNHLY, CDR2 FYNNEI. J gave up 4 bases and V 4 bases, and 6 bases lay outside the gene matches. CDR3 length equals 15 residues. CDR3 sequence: CASSGGQGVGYEQYF. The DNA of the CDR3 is TGTGCCAGCAGTGGGGGACAGGGGGTTGGATACGAGCAGTACTTC.

The CDR3 loop is CASSFIAGAYEQYF. The DNA of the CDR3 is TGTGCCAGCAGCTTCATAGCGGGAGCCTACGAGCAGTACTTC. The chain combines TRBV27 with TRBJ2-7; 9 bases are shared with TRBD2. CDR1 and CDR2 (germline): MNHEY, SMNVEV (reference sequence). The CDR3 runs 14 residues. Losses at the gene ends were 6 bases for V and 2 bases for J; bases not matched to a gene: 5.

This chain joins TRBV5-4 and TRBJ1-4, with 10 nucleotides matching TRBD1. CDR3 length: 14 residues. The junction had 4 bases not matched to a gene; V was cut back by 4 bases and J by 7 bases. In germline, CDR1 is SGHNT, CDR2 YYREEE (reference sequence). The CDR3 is CASSLGDRGEKLFF. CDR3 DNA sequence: TGTGCCAGCAGCCTCGGGGACAGGGGTGAAAAACTGTTTTTT.

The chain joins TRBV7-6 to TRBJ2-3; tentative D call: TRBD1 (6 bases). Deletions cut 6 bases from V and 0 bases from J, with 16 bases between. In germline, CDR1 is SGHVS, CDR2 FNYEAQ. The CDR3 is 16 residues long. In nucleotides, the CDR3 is TGTGCCAGCAGTGGGCAGGGACAAGCCAGCACAGATACGCAGTATTTT. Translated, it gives CASSGQGQASTDTQYF.